A selection of T cell receptor beta chains follows, all from one sample in a study of shared clonotypes between healthy human individuals. Here immunoSEQ multiplex PCR was the method, and the copy in TCRdb shows in-frame clones only, minus some. The sample consists of roughly 2.5 million clones, more than 90% of them appearing once. The specimen was naive CD4+ T cells sorted from blood. The receptors originated from a young man in good health. The conserved cysteine and the conserved F or W are not part of the CDR3 here.

>TRBV4-3|TRBJ2-5
ASSQRGLAGGGETQY
>TRBV7-9|TRBJ1-5
ASSVGQGENQPQH
>TRBV5-1|TRBJ1-2
ASSPEQGAFFLGYGYT
>TRBV9|TRBJ1-2
ASSVAGRGEGYT
>TRBV4-1|TRBJ2-1
ASSQVTTGGRNEQF
>TRBV4-1|TRBJ1-2
ASSQGSVAGAYGYT
>TRBV27|TRBJ1-6
ASGISSYNSPLH
>TRBV7-2|TRBJ1-2
ASSLDRDAPYT
>TRBV7-9|TRBJ2-7
AGGVSYEQY
>TRBV5-4|TRBJ1-2
ASSPEGGPGYGYT
>TRBV5-4|TRBJ2-2
ASSPVGGRGTGELF
>TRBV5-4|TRBJ2-5
ASGTGGGGGETQY
>TRBV6-1|TRBJ2-5
ASSESGRSYQETQY
>TRBV28|TRBJ2-5
ASSSPARGETQY
>TRBV5-1|TRBJ2-7
ASSESSGSIYEQY
>TRBV7-2|TRBJ2-1
ASTTSGYNEQF
>TRBV4-3|TRBJ2-6
ASSLSSGANVLT
>TRBV5-1|TRBJ2-7
ASSSLGGQVYEQY
>TRBV6-1|TRBJ1-2
ASSEGSSSYGYT
>TRBV5-1|TRBJ2-7
ASRGPDTVSYEQY
>TRBV20-1|TRBJ1-1
SSSTLRKAF
>TRBV6-6|TRBJ1-6
ASSSGQGGNSPLH
>TRBV2|TRBJ1-2
ASRRGVYGYT
>TRBV5-1|TRBJ1-2
ASTPMTGADYGYT
>TRBV9|TRBJ2-3
ASSPPEWRRTDTQY
>TRBV6-1|TRBJ2-2
ASSVELTGELF
>TRBV19|TRBJ1-2
ASTLGGGAGYT
>TRBV6-6|NA
ASRPGHGSSYEQY
>TRBV5-4|TRBJ2-3
ASSLVGVEGDTQY
>TRBV7-2|TRBJ1-6
ASSLAQGGAYNSPLH
>TRBV20-1|TRBJ1-6
SARDAVALH
>TRBV19|TRBJ2-6
ASSMMGSGANVLT
>TRBV2|TRBJ2-7
ARDLDRGNYEQY
>TRBV6-5|TRBJ2-7
ASSSYRGGAYEQY
>TRBV5-4|TRBJ2-7
ASGLFSGSYEQY
>TRBV29-1|TRBJ2-5
SVETGKQETQY
>TRBV6-1|TRBJ1-2
ASSLQGNYGYT
>TRBV6-5|TRBJ1-6
ASRPRGSYNSPLH
>TRBV27|TRBJ1-6
ASSLGQTNSPLH
>TRBV5-1|TRBJ2-3
ASSLLADTQY
>TRBV7-2|TRBJ2-7
ASSFIAASYEQY
>TRBV7-2|TRBJ2-7
ASSFTGGGVSYEQY
>TRBV19|TRBJ2-2
ASTEQGSTGELF
>TRBV29-1|TRBJ1-2
SGRSGRGDGYT
>TRBV5-4|TRBJ2-1
ASSHARGSSDSYNEQF
>TRBV28|TRBJ2-3
ASSLWTASTDTQY
>TRBV10-1|TRBJ1-4
ASSPLVGEKLF
>TRBV2|TRBJ1-2
FVSDSAFGYT
>TRBV5-6|TRBJ2-3
ASSFKGGLALTDTQY
>TRBV18|TRBJ2-6
ASRHTDVSGANVLT
>TRBV4-1|TRBJ2-1
ASSQGLGYNEQF